The 11 T cell receptor beta chains listed next were all sequenced from one sample in a study of cytotoxic CD8 clonotypes in ibrutinib-treated CLL. Repertoires were generated with immunoSEQ multiplex PCR, while TCRdb's copy carries only in-frame clones and drops some. The table lists approximately 22,000 clones, 70% to 80% of them singletons. This specimen consisted of PBMCs, obtained before ibrutinib treatment. These receptors all come from a human donor with chronic lymphocytic leukemia.

This clone came up a few times. The rearrangement links TRBV5-1 to TRBJ1-2; 7 bases align to TRBD1. The CDR3 runs to 17 residues. With V trimmed by 4 bases and J by 0 bases, 12 bases remained unmatched. Germline V gene sequence: CDR1 SGHRS, CDR2 YFSETQ. CDR3 coding DNA: TGCGCCAGCAGCATGGGGGGACAGACGAACGCTAACTATGGCTACACCTTC. Amino acids: CASSMGGQTNANYGYTF. The full variable domain, in which reference TRBV5-1 and TRBJ1-2 provide the parts outside the CDR3, is KAGVTQTPRYLIKTRGQQVTLSCSPISGHRSVSWYQQTPGQGLQFLFEYFSETQRNKGNFPGRFSGRQFSNSRSEMNVSTLELGDSALYLCASSMGGQTNANYGYTFGSGTRLTVV.

This sequence joins TRBV7-9 and TRBJ1-4; 7 bases fit TRBD1. Trimming took 6 bases from V and 8 from J; bases not matched to a gene: 6. Germline V lookup: CDR1 SEHNR, CDR2 FQNEAQ (reference sequence). The CDR3 runs 13 residues. CDR3 sequence: CASSRQGGEKLFF. For the CDR3, the DNA is TGTGCCAGCAGTCGACAGGGAGGGGAAAAACTGTTTTTT.

This chain joins TRBV19 and TRBJ2-1, with 11 bases that match TRBD2. The CDR3 consists of 17 residues. CDR1 is LNHDA, CDR2 SQIVND, per germline (reference sequence). The ends lost 0 bases at V and 5 bases at J; junction bases unmatched: 6. The CDR3: CASSIDPGLADHNEQFF. The CDR3 bases are TGTGCCAGTAGTATAGATCCGGGACTAGCGGACCACAATGAGCAGTTCTTC.

This clone is medium-sized within its sample. The chain is built from TRBV7-9 and TRBJ1-5; D is ambiguous. With 1 base removed from V and 7 bases from J, the gap between germline ends came to 5 bases. The CDR3 has 12 amino acids. Germline V gene sequence: CDR1 SEHNR, CDR2 FQNEAQ (reference sequence). Here the CDR3 DNA reads TGTGCCAGCAGCTTAGGAACCCAGCCCCAGCATTTT. Its protein product is CASSLGTQPQHF.

V usage is TRBV7-2 and J usage is TRBJ2-7; D is unclear. CDR3 length equals 15 residues. Germline V gene sequence: CDR1 SGHTA, CDR2 FQGNSA. The V end lost 2 bases, the J end lost 9 bases, and 20 bases lay between the germline ends. The CDR3 reads CASSLFPLGSPRQYF. CDR3 DNA sequence: TGTGCCAGCAGCTTATTTCCCCTGGGGTCTCCGAGGCAGTACTTC.

The chain combines TRBV30 with TRBJ2-7, with D possibly matching TRBD1 (5 bases). The CDR3 has 15 residues. Germline loops: CDR1 GTSNPN, CDR2 SVGIG (reference sequence). The V end lost 3 bases, the J end lost 6 bases, and 21 bases lay between the germline ends. The CDR3 spells CAWRYGALLIGEQYF. For the CDR3, the DNA is TGTGCCTGGAGATATGGGGCGCTACTAATCGGCGAGCAGTACTTC.

The chain joins TRBV27 to TRBJ2-3, with 10 bases identical to TRBD2. CDR3 length: 15 amino acids. Trimming removed 2 bases from V and 4 bases from J; junction bases left unmatched: 3. From germline, CDR1 is MNHEY and CDR2 SMNVEV (reference sequence). In nucleotides, the CDR3 is TGTGCCAGCAGTTTAGTCCTAGCGGGAGCAGATACGCAGTATTTT. It translates to CASSLVLAGADTQYF.

This clone was recorded once. V and J are TRBV7-3 and TRBJ1-1; 8 bases are shared with TRBD1. The junction had 11 bases not matched to a gene; V was cut back by 5 bases and J by 3 bases. The CDR3 contains 16 residues. Germline loops: CDR1 SGHTA, CDR2 FQGTGA. In DNA form, the CDR3 reads TGTGCCAGCAGCGATGGGACAGGTCTTAGGGACACTGAAGCTTTCTTT. Translation gives CASSDGTGLRDTEAFF.

The chain has TRBV9 and TRBJ2-2; perhaps TRBD1 as D (5 bases). Trimming took 4 bases from V and 4 from J, leaving 11 bases between them. Germline V CDR1 and CDR2: SGDLS, YYNGEE. This CDR3 has 14 amino acids. This CDR3 reads CASSTRQSTGELFF. The CDR3, as DNA: TGTGCCAGCAGCACGAGACAGAGCACCGGGGAGCTGTTTTTT.

The V and J genes are TRBV5-1 and TRBJ1-2; 9 nucleotides line up with TRBD1. V lost 5 bases to trimming and J lost 1 base; unmatched junction nucleotides: 3. The CDR3 runs to 14 residues. In germline, CDR1 is SGHRS, CDR2 YFSETQ. CDR3 DNA sequence: TGCGCCAGCAGTGGGACAGGGAGTAACTATGGCTACACCTTC. Protein: CASSGTGSNYGYTF.

This clone has a handful of counts. The gene calls are TRBV7-3 and TRBJ2-7; 9 nucleotides line up with TRBD1. The CDR3 sequence is 15 residues long. The junction had 4 bases not matched to a gene; V was cut back by 3 bases and J by 1 base. Germline-derived CDR1 and CDR2 are SGHTA and FQGTGA. Here the CDR3 reads CASSFGQGPSYEQYF. The CDR3, as DNA: TGTGCCAGCAGCTTCGGACAGGGGCCTTCCTACGAGCAGTACTTC.